The sequence of this TCR beta chain was determined in a study of control samples from healthy donors and cancer patients. Profiling relied on immunoSEQ multiplex PCR, and the TCRdb table lists in-frame clones only, not all of them. The sample gives 75,000 to 95,000 clones, over 75% of which show up once; over 3% is in the top ten. Trimming cost V 5 bases and J 3 bases; bases outside gene matches: 13. The CDR3 covers 17 residues. Germline V lookup: CDR1 SGHAT, CDR2 FQNNGV. This clone was found a few times. The V gene is TRBV11-2, the J gene TRBJ2-7; 10 nucleotides match TRBD2. The receptor was derived from a woman aged 18 to 35 in good health. Sequenced input: blood. CDR3 bases: TGTGCCAGCAGCCAAGCGGGAGCGGGGGGGCTAGGCTACGAGCAGTACTTC. Translation: CASSQAGAGGLGYEQYF.